Below are 16 T cell receptor beta chains sequenced from a single sample in a study of blood T cell repertoires in COVID-19. Sequencing used immunoSEQ multiplex PCR; TCRdb keeps in-frame clones, though not all of them. In the table there are fewer than 350,000 clones, 81% of which are singletons. The sample was peripheral blood. Receptors originate from an older woman with active or convalescent COVID-19.

This clone was observed a handful of times. The chain links TRBV19 to TRBJ1-2; TRBD1 aligns across 8 bases. The CDR3 extends over 13 amino acids. Germline loops: CDR1 LNHDA, CDR2 SQIVND (reference sequence). V lost 4 bases to trimming and J lost 8 bases; unmatched junction nucleotides: 6. Written as DNA, the CDR3 is TGTGCCAGTAGTACCTGGACAGGGACGGGCTACACCTTC. Protein product: CASSTWTGTGYTF.

The rearrangement joins TRBV9 to TRBJ1-6, with TRBD1 identical over 10 bases. The junction had 7 bases not matched to a gene; V was cut back by 1 base and J by 9 bases. The CDR3 spans 16 residues. Germline loops: CDR1 SGDLS, CDR2 YYNGEE. DNA of the CDR3: TGTGCCAGCAGCGTAACGACAGGGGGCGAGGGTTCACCCCTCCACTTT. Translated: CASSVTTGGEGSPLHF.

J is TRBJ1-1 and V is TRBV30, with a tentative D call TRBD1 (6 bases). CDR1 is GTSNPN and CDR2 is SVGIG in the germline V gene (reference sequence). V was pared by 2 bases and J by 6 bases, with 13 bases between. This CDR3 has 13 residues. The CDR3 region has the DNA TGTGCCTGGAGTAACTTGGGGGCCCCTGAAGCTTTCTTT. Its protein product is CAWSNLGAPEAFF.

The chain employs TRBV18 and TRBJ2-7; TRBD1 might be the D (6 bases). The germline V and J ends were trimmed by 3 bases and 5 bases, with 14 bases remaining between them. The germline gives CDR1 KGHSH, CDR2 LQKENI. The CDR3 spans 14 residues. CDR3 sequence reads: CASSPGQMGNEQYF. The CDR3 nucleotides are TGTGCCAGCTCACCTGGACAGATGGGCAACGAGCAGTACTTC. Full variable domain (missing parts from reference TRBV18 and TRBJ2-7): NAGVMQNPRHLVRRRGQEARLRCSPMKGHSHVYWYRQLPEEGLKFMVYLQKENIIDESGMPKERFSAEFPKEGPSILRIQQVVRGDSAAYFCASSPGQMGNEQYFGPGTRLTVT.

This clone is a singleton in its sample. This chain joins TRBV5-1 and TRBJ2-5, with 13 bases identical to TRBD2. Germline trimming cut 1 base from V and 3 bases from J; bases unmatched to any gene: 3. CDR3 length: 16 residues. Germline V CDR1 and CDR2: SGHRS, YFSETQ. The CDR3 region is CASSLLGLAGEETQYF. The CDR3 coding sequence is TGCGCCAGCAGCTTGTTAGGACTAGCGGGGGAAGAGACCCAGTACTTC.

Note on this clone: The sample contains more than one DNA sequence encoding this CDR3. The V and J genes are TRBV24-1 and TRBJ1-2; TRBD1 is a possible D gene (5 bases). Germline CDR1 is KGHDR and CDR2 is SFDVKD. CDR3 length: 13 residues. Trimming took off 2 bases at V and 4 bases at J, with 7 bases between the two ends. The CDR3 loop is CATSDSDSYGYTF. The CDR3 DNA reads TGTGCCACCAGTGATTCCGACAGCTATGGCTACACCTTC.

The CDR3 DNA reads as TGTGCCAGCAGCTTGACAGGGATTCTCGTTTCTGCTTTCTTT. Translated: CASSLTGILVSAFF. The chain employs TRBV11-2 and TRBJ1-1, with TRBD1 identical over 7 bases. The CDR3 runs 14 residues. Germline V gene data show CDR1 as SGHAT and CDR2 as FQNNGV. Losses at the gene ends were 3 bases for V and 11 bases for J; bases not matched to a gene: 12.

The V gene is TRBV30, the J gene TRBJ2-1; the match to TRBD2 covers 11 bases. Germline V gives CDR1 GTSNPN, CDR2 SVGIG (reference sequence). V lost 6 bases to trimming and J lost 8 bases; unmatched junction nucleotides: 9. The CDR3 contains 14 residues. The CDR3 nucleotides read TGTGCCTGCCTAACTAGCGGGGGCTTGGATGAGCAGTTCTTC. Translation gives CACLTSGGLDEQFF.

The V call is TRBV27, the J call TRBJ2-1; TRBD2 is a possible D gene (6 bases). The V gene lost 6 bases and the J gene lost 7 bases, with 13 bases spanning the gap. CDR3 length equals 13 residues. The germline gives CDR1 MNHEY, CDR2 SMNVEV (reference sequence). CDR3 bases: TGTGCCAGCAGCACTAGCCTTAGTAATGAGCAGTTCTTC. This codes for CASSTSLSNEQFF.

The chain recombines TRBV6-5 with TRBJ1-2; D is uncertain. The CDR3 spans 14 residues. V was trimmed by 3 bases and J by 4 bases, leaving 12 bases between them. CDR1 is MNHEY and CDR2 is SVGAGI in the germline V gene. The CDR3 DNA sequence: TGTGCCAGCAGTTATGCCGGGAGCTCCTATGGCTACACCTTC. It encodes CASSYAGSSYGYTF.

Remarks on this clone: Germline and junction disagree at one end, which may indicate a read error. This rearrangement joins TRBV2 to TRBJ2-1, with D possibly being TRBD2 (5 bases). The CDR3 runs to 16 residues. Germline CDR1 is SNHLY and CDR2 is FYNNEI. This CDR3 reads CASNERGLIAYNEQFF. The CDR3 DNA follows: TGTGCCAGCAATGAACGGGGATTGATAGCCTACAATGAGCAGTTCTTC.

The chain recombines TRBV27 with TRBJ1-1, with 7 bases that match TRBD1. There are 14 residues in the CDR3. V was pared by 5 bases and J by 5 bases, with 8 bases of the junction left unmatched. The germline V gene has CDR1 MNHEY and CDR2 SMNVEV (reference sequence). The CDR3 DNA reads TGTGCCAGCAGTGAGACAGGGTTAGGTACTGAAGCTTTCTTT. Its translation is CASSETGLGTEAFF.

The chain uses TRBV7-2 and TRBJ2-7; a possible D gene is TRBD1 (6 bases). This CDR3 is built from 15 residues. Looked up from germline, CDR1 is SGHTA and CDR2 is FQGNSA. Trimming shortened V by 5 bases and J by 2 bases, and 16 bases separated the two germline ends. DNA for the CDR3: TGTGCCAGCAGCCCACGACGGACAGAAGCCTACGAGCAGTACTTC. This codes for CASSPRRTEAYEQYF.

The chain employs TRBV29-1 and TRBJ2-7, with 7 bases fitting TRBD1. Per the germline V gene, CDR1 is SQVTM and CDR2 is ANQGSEA. J gave up 6 bases and V 5 bases, and 4 bases lay outside the gene matches. The CDR3 is 11 amino acids. In DNA form, the CDR3 reads TGCAGCGTTCTAGGGGGCATCGAGCAGTACTTC. The encoded protein is CSVLGGIEQYF.

This chain connects TRBV7-6 to TRBJ2-3, with a weak D call TRBD2 (7 bases). The CDR3 covers 17 residues. V lost 2 bases to trimming and J lost 2 bases, with 17 bases between them. Looked up from germline, CDR1 is SGHVS and CDR2 is FNYEAQ. As DNA, the CDR3 is TGTGCCAGCAGCTTATCGGCGGGGGCGACATTCACAGATACGCAGTATTTT. As protein: CASSLSAGATFTDTQYF.

The chain employs TRBV6-2 or TRBV6-3 and TRBJ2-1; the D is unclear. This CDR3 is 17 amino acids long. Germline CDR1 is MNHEY and CDR2 is SVGEGT. V lost 0 bases and J 0 bases, leaving 12 bases between the germline ends. The CDR3 spells CASSYSRHNLSYNEQFF. The CDR3 bases are TGTGCCAGCAGTTACTCGCGGCATAACCTCTCCTACAATGAGCAGTTCTTC.